This T cell receptor beta chain is from a study of OX40 agonist ivuxolimab in advanced cancers. This CDR3 spans 13 amino acids. The germline V and J ends were trimmed by 7 bases and 6 bases, with 18 bases remaining between them. Germline lookup yields CDR1 SQVTM and CDR2 ANQGSEA. Some clones are missing from TCRdb's copy, which holds only in-frame ones; the method was immunoSEQ multiplex PCR. The repertoire holds about 93,000 clones, just over 90% seen once, with 0.45% to 0.55% in the top ten. This clone was detected once. The TCR was taken from an adult with an advanced solid tumor such as melanoma, head and neck, liver or kidney cancer. The sample here was CD4+ or CD8+ T cells sorted from blood, taken in a trial of the OX40 agonist ivuxolimab. The V call is TRBV29-1, the J call TRBJ1-1; possible D gene TRBD1, 5 bases. CDR3 sequence (DNA): TGCAGCGCCCGGACATATAACGGGGCTGAAGCTTTCTTT. This gives the protein CSARTYNGAEAFF. Looking up the rest from reference TRBV29-1 and TRBJ1-1 gives the full variable domain: SAVISQKPSRDICQRGTSLTIQCQVDSQVTMMFWYRQQPGQSLTLIATANQGSEATYESGFVIDKFPISRPNLTFSTLTVSNMSPEDSSIYLCSARTYNGAEAFFGQGTRLTVV.